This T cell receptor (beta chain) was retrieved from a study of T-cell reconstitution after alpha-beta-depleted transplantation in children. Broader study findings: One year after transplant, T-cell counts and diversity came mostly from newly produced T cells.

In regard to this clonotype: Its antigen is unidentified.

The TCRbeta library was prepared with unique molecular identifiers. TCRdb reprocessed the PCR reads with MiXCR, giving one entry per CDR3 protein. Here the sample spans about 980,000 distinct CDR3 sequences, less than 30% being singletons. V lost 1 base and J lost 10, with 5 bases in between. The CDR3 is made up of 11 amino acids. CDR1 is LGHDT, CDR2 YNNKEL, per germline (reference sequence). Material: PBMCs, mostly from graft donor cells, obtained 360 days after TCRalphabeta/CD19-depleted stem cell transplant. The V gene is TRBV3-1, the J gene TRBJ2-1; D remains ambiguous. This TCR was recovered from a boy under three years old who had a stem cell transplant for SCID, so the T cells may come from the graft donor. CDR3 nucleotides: TGTGCCAGCAGCCAAGCAGAGGAGCAGTTCTTC. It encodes CASSQAEEQFF.